This TCR beta chain was documented in a study of blood T cell repertoires in COVID-19. As for the study in general: T cells, B-cell-depleted T cells, or PBMCs provided the cDNA or gDNA that served as material.

Grouping used clinical history reported by participants in a survey and questionnaire. Resolution of symptoms, clearance, or two negative PCRs was present in recovered Cohort 3 donors. The V gene lost 5 bases and the J gene lost 2 bases, with 13 bases spanning the gap. The CDR3 runs to 15 residues. CDR1 SEHNR and CDR2 FQNEAQ come from the germline V gene (reference sequence). In the original analysis: Estimated nucleated cell counts came from reference gene primer amplification. Sequencing used immunoSEQ multiplex PCR; TCRdb keeps in-frame clones, though not all of them. V, J and clone size were drawn from that table, and D and trimming were deduced from the DNA. The sample yields fewer than 350,000 clones, 80% to 90% seen once.

The chain carries TRBV7-9 and TRBJ1-5; perhaps TRBD1 as D (6 bases). The sequencing input was PBMCs or T cells enriched from blood (not recorded which). This TCR came from a young man who had recovered from COVID-19. CDR3 in DNA: TGTGCCAGCAGCCCAGGGGCCCTTGGCAATCAGCCCCAGCATTTT. Translation gives CASSPGALGNQPQHF.